These T cell receptor beta chains were read from a single sample in a study of T cells expressing NK-cell markers. TCRdb re-called the 5' RACE reads and shows each CDR3 protein once, DNA omitted. This sample's clone table lists a few hundred thousand distinct CDR3 sequences. Sample: blood T cells: a sorted CD56 or NKG2C T cell subset, CD4+ or CD8+ T cells, or bulk PBMC T cells (not recorded which). The source of these receptors is a man aged 18-75 years in good health. Both conserved end residues are part of each CDR3. Fields, in order: V gene, J gene, CDR3 protein.

V: TRBV9; J: TRBJ2-5; CDR3: CASSPGTLRQETQYF
V: TRBV29-1; J: TRBJ1-1; CDR3: CSVEVGRTEAFF
V: TRBV7-2; J: TRBJ1-6; CDR3: CASSNRLLVRSPLHF
V: TRBV5-1; J: TRBJ2-7; CDR3: CASSVTGATYEQYF
V: TRBV6-2/TRBV6-3; J: TRBJ2-7; CDR3: CASSTRRTGIYEQYF
V: TRBV13; J: TRBJ1-2; CDR3: CASSFGTANGYTF
V: TRBV18; J: TRBJ2-2; CDR3: CASSPQMGTGELFF
V: TRBV7-8; J: TRBJ2-1; CDR3: CASSLALAGGPGYNEQFF
V: TRBV5-1; J: TRBJ1-1; CDR3: CASSWGQGATEAFF
V: TRBV5-1; J: TRBJ2-5; CDR3: CASRVAAGLETQYF
V: TRBV3-1; J: TRBJ2-7; CDR3: CASSPRGRTYEQYF
V: TRBV18; J: TRBJ1-1; CDR3: CASSPGESTEAFF
V: TRBV2; J: TRBJ1-2; CDR3: CASRSRTGLHNYGYTF
V: TRBV5-5; J: TRBJ2-1; CDR3: CASSLASFSYNEQFF
V: TRBV5-1; J: TRBJ2-5; CDR3: CASSLELTRQTQYF
V: TRBV3-1; J: TRBJ2-5; CDR3: CASSQTGLAGPQETQYF
V: TRBV27; J: TRBJ2-2; CDR3: CASSWSGGATNTGELFF
V: TRBV3-1; J: TRBJ2-1; CDR3: CASSQVPGNSYNEQFF
V: TRBV12-3/TRBV12-4; J: TRBJ2-1; CDR3: CASSRNWGSSYNEQFF
V: TRBV20-1; J: TRBJ1-1; CDR3: CSARDLQEAFF
V: TRBV9; J: TRBJ2-5; CDR3: CASSVEEWTKTQYF
V: TRBV5-1; J: TRBJ2-7; CDR3: CASSHRDPTTYEQYF
V: TRBV7-2; J: TRBJ2-4; CDR3: CASSFLTGTRGVVQYF
V: TRBV20-1; J: TRBJ1-5; CDR3: CSARVLGVKVQPQHF
V: TRBV6-1; J: TRBJ1-6; CDR3: CASSARRDGAGSPLHF
V: TRBV6-5; J: TRBJ1-4; CDR3: CASSYSGGAGATNEKLFF
V: TRBV5-6; J: TRBJ1-6; CDR3: CASTLRDRNSPLHF
V: TRBV20-1; J: TRBJ2-5; CDR3: CSARDPRGAGTQYF
V: TRBV4-2; J: TRBJ2-3; CDR3: CASSQDKVGGGALSTDTQYF
V: TRBV5-1; J: TRBJ2-7; CDR3: CASTQGGSSSEQYF
V: TRBV5-1; J: TRBJ2-3; CDR3: CASSRSGTGTGDTQYF
V: TRBV7-6; J: TRBJ2-7; CDR3: CASSSRHTYEQYF
V: TRBV12-5; J: TRBJ1-1; CDR3: CASGFEQARAFF
V: TRBV20-1; J: TRBJ2-3; CDR3: CSARSAGGRTDTQYF
V: TRBV4-2; J: TRBJ1-6; CDR3: CASAVPFTGNSPLHF
V: TRBV3-1; J: TRBJ1-2; CDR3: CASRALGGTNGYTF
V: TRBV5-1; J: TRBJ1-6; CDR3: CASKPVKNSPLHF
V: TRBV14; J: TRBJ2-5; CDR3: CASSQPSLSGLFETQYF
V: TRBV12-3/TRBV12-4; J: TRBJ2-2; CDR3: CASRSGTERTGELFF
V: TRBV3-1; J: TRBJ2-3; CDR3: CASSQDPYRLAGGADTQYF
V: TRBV10-3; J: TRBJ2-5; CDR3: CAISGPGARETQYF
V: TRBV25-1; J: TRBJ2-3; CDR3: CAILAGGPDTQYF
V: TRBV5-6; J: TRBJ2-7; CDR3: CASRRRDNSYEQYF
V: TRBV7-6; J: TRBJ1-2; CDR3: CASSYDLGGGGGYTF
V: TRBV12-3/TRBV12-4; J: TRBJ1-2; CDR3: CASSQQGYGYTF
V: TRBV20-1; J: TRBJ2-3; CDR3: CSARTGTVWAIRDTDTQYF
V: TRBV13; J: TRBJ2-5; CDR3: CASSLWQPSESETQYF
V: TRBV20-1; J: TRBJ2-5; CDR3: CSASSSQASQETQYF
V: TRBV5-1; J: TRBJ2-5; CDR3: CASSLFGNTQETQYF